This TCR beta chain originates from a study of OX40 agonist ivuxolimab in advanced cancers. Blood samples were obtained at baseline, cycle 4 day 1, and cycle 7 day 1. This table comes from immunoSEQ multiplex PCR, and its TCRdb copy is limited to in-frame clones, with some not included. Altogether 60,000 to 65,000 clones are present, more than 85% being singletons, with the ten largest covering 0.55% to 0.8%. This clone was seen a single time. CDR1 is MRHNA, CDR2 SNTAGT, per germline. The CDR3 is 13 residues long. V dropped 2 bases and J dropped 7 bases, with 9 bases sitting between them. This chain joins TRBV6-4 and TRBJ1-5; D uncertain. This receptor was taken from an adult with an advanced solid tumor such as melanoma, head and neck, liver or kidney cancer. The sample in question was CD4+ or CD8+ T cells sorted from blood, obtained in a trial of the OX40 agonist ivuxolimab. The CDR3 here is CASSDGPGQPQHF. The DNA of the CDR3 is TGTGCCAGCAGTGACGGGCCGGGGCAGCCCCAGCATTTT.